This entry features one T cell receptor (beta chain) sequence. The source of the sample is a study of blood T cell repertoires in COVID-19. The assay was immunoSEQ multiplex PCR, and TCRdb's table has in-frame clones only and misses some. This repertoire shows about 87,000 clones, approximately 92% found once; its top ten account for roughly 5.4%. The V gene's germline CDR1 is SEHNR and CDR2 FQNEAQ (reference sequence). The length of the CDR3 is 18 residues. V was clipped by 5 bases and J by 5 bases; unmatched bases: 17. The V gene is TRBV7-9, the J gene TRBJ2-1; 8 bases align to TRBD2. The source of this sequence is a woman aged 80 or over with active COVID-19. The sample was peripheral blood. Written as DNA, the CDR3 is TGTGCCAGCAGCCGACTGATAGGCAGGAGCGGGAGCCACAATGAGCAGTTCTTC. Translating it yields CASSRLIGRSGSHNEQFF. The full variable domain, in which reference TRBV7-9 and TRBJ2-1 provide the parts outside the CDR3, is DTGVSQNPRHKITKRGQNVTFRCDPISEHNRLYWYRQTLGQGPEFLTYFQNEAQLEKSRLLSDRFSAERPKGSFSTLEIQRTEQGDSAMYLCASSRLIGRSGSHNEQFFGPGTRLTVL.